A selection of T cell receptor beta chains follows, all from one sample in a study of cytomegalovirus exposure and HLA in healthy donors. Clones were sequenced by immunoSEQ multiplex PCR, and TCRdb holds only the in-frame ones, with some missing. The sample includes 95,000 to 100,000 clones, about 80% of them seen just once. Sequenced material: PBMCs. These receptors all stem from a middle-aged man in good health and CMV-seronegative. Each CDR3 is given with its conserved first and last residue. Each record gives: clone size, D gene, V gene, J gene, CDR3 protein, CDR3 DNA. The D gene is left open where the match is weak. Not all rows give a size; the values are once, few, many and, for expanded clones, a class.

.	.	TRBV4-1	TRBJ1-4	CASSHPGRNNEKLFF	TGCGCCAGCAGCCACCCAGGGCGCAATAATGAAAAACTGTTTTTT
.	.	TRBV6-5	TRBJ2-7	CASSYSEGNPYEQYF	TGTGCCAGCAGTTACTCGGAGGGTAACCCCTACGAGCAGTACTTC
once	TRBD1	TRBV30	TRBJ2-7	CACRHPKGARLSEQYF	TGTGCCTGCCGACACCCGAAGGGGGCTCGATTGTCCGAGCAGTACTTC
.	.	TRBV30	TRBJ1-2	CAWSPNYGYTF	TGTGCCTGGAGTCCAAACTATGGCTACACCTTC
.	.	TRBV30	TRBJ2-5	CAWSAGVSETQYF	TGTGCCTGGAGCGCCGGGGTTTCGGAGACCCAGTACTTC
once	TRBD2	TRBV4-3	TRBJ2-7	CASSQGLAGAYEQYF	TGCGCCAGCAGCCAAGGTCTAGCGGGAGCCTACGAGCAGTACTTC
.	.	TRBV18	TRBJ2-1	CASSPLDSYNEQFF	TGTGCCAGCTCACCACTGGACAGCTACAATGAGCAGTTCTTC
.	.	TRBV4-1	TRBJ2-3	CASSQEGPSRNTQYF	TGCGCCAGCAGCCAAGAGGGTCCATCCAGGAATACGCAGTATTTT
.	.	TRBV5-5	TRBJ2-5	CASSLEVDTKETQYF	TGTGCCAGCAGCTTGGAGGTAGATACTAAAGAGACCCAGTACTTC
.	.	TRBV5-5	TRBJ2-7	CASSLYSYEQYF	TGTGCCAGCAGCCTGTACTCCTACGAGCAGTACTTC
few	.	TRBV7-2	TRBJ2-7	CASSFAGARGEQYF	TGTGCCAGCAGCTTCGCTGGGGCGCGAGGCGAGCAGTACTTC
.	.	TRBV20-1	TRBJ2-1	CSAADNEQFF	TGCAGTGCGGCCGACAATGAGCAGTTCTTC
few	TRBD2	TRBV30	TRBJ2-3	CAWRLASGRGVRGDTQYF	TGTGCCTGGAGGTTGGCTAGCGGGAGAGGGGTACGGGGAGATACGCAGTATTTT
.	TRBD1	TRBV6-1	TRBJ2-7	CASSSGTGRFYEQYF	TGTGCCAGCAGTTCCGGGACAGGGAGGTTCTACGAGCAGTACTTC
.	.	TRBV28	TRBJ1-2	CASSFPLGYTF	TGTGCCAGCAGTTTCCCCCTAGGCTACACCTTC
.	.	TRBV5-5	TRBJ1-6	CASSPVGQYNSPLHF	TGTGCCAGCAGCCCGGTAGGACAGTATAATTCACCCCTCCACTTT
.	TRBD2	TRBV4-2	TRBJ2-5	CASSAGPSGGQETQYF	TGTGCCAGCAGCGCTGGACCCTCGGGGGGCCAAGAGACCCAGTACTTC
.	.	TRBV27	TRBJ1-6	CASSWGGNSPLHF	TGTGCCAGCTCGTGGGGGGGCAATTCACCCCTCCACTTT
few	TRBD2	TRBV4-1	TRBJ2-7	CASSPALGSSGGDYEQYF	TGCGCCAGCAGCCCAGCCCTGGGTAGTAGCGGGGGGGACTACGAGCAGTACTTC
.	.	TRBV18	TRBJ2-3	CASSPRTGGSTDTQYF	TGTGCCAGCTCACCACGGACGGGGGGCAGTACAGATACGCAGTATTTT
once	TRBD1	TRBV15	TRBJ2-3	CATSRARDRGQDTQYF	TGTGCCACCAGCAGAGCCCGGGACAGGGGGCAAGATACGCAGTATTTT
.	TRBD2	TRBV27	TRBJ2-5	CASSHGTSGRALETQYF	TGTGCCAGCAGTCACGGGACTAGCGGGAGGGCTTTGGAGACCCAGTACTTC
.	TRBD2	TRBV7-2	TRBJ2-1	CASSSRLAGTNEQFF	TGTGCCAGCAGCTCCAGACTAGCGGGGACCAATGAGCAGTTCTTC
.	TRBD2	TRBV30	TRBJ2-5	CAWSERGGETQYF	TGTGCCTGGAGTGAGCGGGGAGGGGAGACCCAGTACTTC
.	TRBD2	TRBV2	TRBJ2-2	CASSDSYPSGGAPGELFF	TGTGCCAGCAGTGATTCCTATCCTAGCGGGGGGGCCCCCGGGGAGCTGTTTTTT
.	TRBD2	TRBV5-1	TRBJ2-5	CASSPQGLAEETQYF	TGCGCCAGCAGCCCACAGGGACTAGCGGAAGAGACCCAGTACTTC
.	.	TRBV30	TRBJ2-5	CAWTSTSPETQYF	TGTGCCTGGACCTCAACTAGTCCAGAGACCCAGTACTTC
.	TRBD2	TRBV25-1	TRBJ2-1	CASIRGGRGNEQFF	TGTGCCAGCATTCGGGGGGGCCGTGGGAATGAGCAGTTCTTC
.	TRBD1	TRBV5-1	TRBJ1-1	CASSLGGGEANTEAFF	TGCGCCAGCAGCTTGGGAGGGGGCGAGGCGAACACTGAAGCTTTCTTT
.	TRBD1	TRBV14	TRBJ1-4	CASSDAGQGWEKLFF	TGTGCCAGCAGCGACGCGGGACAGGGCTGGGAAAAACTGTTTTTT
medium-sized	.	TRBV6-4	TRBJ2-3	CASSRFDRETQYF	TGTGCCAGCAGCCGCTTTGACAGAGAAACGCAGTATTTT
.	.	TRBV5-6	TRBJ2-2	CASSLVGGTGELFF	TGTGCCAGCAGCCTGGTGGGGGGTACCGGGGAGCTGTTTTTT
.	TRBD1	TRBV5-1	TRBJ1-4	CASNYRDSDNEKLFF	TGCGCCAGCAACTACCGGGACAGCGATAATGAAAAACTGTTTTTT
.	.	TRBV5-1	TRBJ2-2	CASSLADSDTGELFF	TGCGCCAGCAGCTTAGCTGACAGCGACACCGGGGAGCTGTTTTTT
.	.	TRBV4-1	TRBJ1-5	CASSQDRLNNQPQHF	TGCGCCAGCAGCCAAGACAGGCTCAACAATCAGCCCCAGCATTTT